A selection of T cell receptor beta chains follows, all from one sample in a study of cytomegalovirus exposure and HLA in healthy donors. Data came from immunoSEQ multiplex PCR; TCRdb stores just in-frame clones and leaves some out. The table lists 100,000 to 150,000 clones, around 94% of them singletons, with over 1% in the top ten. Sequenced: PBMCs. The receptors were gathered from a woman between 18 and 30 years old in good health and CMV-seronegative. Both conserved end residues are part of each CDR3. A D gene is named only where the DNA matches it firmly. Size is stated for part of the rows, as once, few or many counts, or as a class when the clone is expanded.

clone_size: .; d_call: .; v_call: TRBV27; j_call: TRBJ1-5; cdr3_nt: TGTGCCAGCAGTACCTGGGCAGGGTTTCGGCAGCCCCAGCATTTT; cdr3_aa: CASSTWAGFRQPQHF
clone_size: .; d_call: TRBD1; v_call: TRBV4-2; j_call: TRBJ2-7; cdr3_nt: TGTGCCAGCAGCCCGGGACAGTTTAGCTACGAGCAGTACTTC; cdr3_aa: CASSPGQFSYEQYF
clone_size: .; d_call: .; v_call: TRBV6-5; j_call: TRBJ1-4; cdr3_nt: TGTGCCAGCAGTTACTCGGGCTTCCTTCAGGCTGAAAAACTGTTTTTT; cdr3_aa: CASSYSGFLQAEKLFF
clone_size: .; d_call: .; v_call: TRBV7-2; j_call: TRBJ1-1; cdr3_nt: TGTGCCAGCAGCTTAGATTTCGGAACAGGGGAAGCTTTCTTT; cdr3_aa: CASSLDFGTGEAFF
clone_size: .; d_call: TRBD2; v_call: TRBV2; j_call: TRBJ2-2; cdr3_nt: TGTGCCAGCAGTCTTAGCGGGAGAAACACCGGGGAGCTGTTTTTT; cdr3_aa: CASSLSGRNTGELFF
clone_size: .; d_call: .; v_call: TRBV28; j_call: TRBJ1-1; cdr3_nt: TGTGCCAGTGCTTCAGCCGGGATATTTCGGAACACTGAAGCTTTCTTT; cdr3_aa: CASASAGIFRNTEAFF
clone_size: .; d_call: TRBD2; v_call: TRBV2; j_call: TRBJ2-7; cdr3_nt: TGTGCCAGCAGTACTAGCGGGCCTTCCTACGAGCAGTACTTC; cdr3_aa: CASSTSGPSYEQYF
clone_size: few; d_call: .; v_call: TRBV11-2; j_call: TRBJ2-2; cdr3_nt: TGTGCCAGCACCGGGGGAACAGGGGCCTTTTTAACGAACACCGGGGAGCTGTTTTTT; cdr3_aa: CASTGGTGAFLTNTGELFF
clone_size: few; d_call: TRBD1; v_call: TRBV6-6; j_call: TRBJ2-3; cdr3_nt: TGTGCCAGCAGTTACAAGGCGACAGGGGAGGCAGATACGCAGTATTTT; cdr3_aa: CASSYKATGEADTQYF
clone_size: once; d_call: .; v_call: TRBV5-1; j_call: TRBJ2-1; cdr3_nt: TGCGCCAGCAGCTGGGACGGGACACCTTACAATGAGCAGTTCTTC; cdr3_aa: CASSWDGTPYNEQFF
clone_size: .; d_call: .; v_call: TRBV30; j_call: TRBJ1-2; cdr3_nt: TGTGCCTGGAGTGTACTAGTCTCCTATGGCTACACCTTC; cdr3_aa: CAWSVLVSYGYTF
clone_size: once; d_call: TRBD2; v_call: TRBV9; j_call: TRBJ2-2; cdr3_nt: TGTGCCAGCAGCCTTAGCGGGGGGTTGACCGGGGAGCTGTTTTTT; cdr3_aa: CASSLSGGLTGELFF
clone_size: .; d_call: TRBD1; v_call: TRBV11-2; j_call: TRBJ2-2; cdr3_nt: TGTGCCAGCAGCTTAGAAGGGGGCTACACCGGGGAGCTGTTTTTT; cdr3_aa: CASSLEGGYTGELFF
clone_size: .; d_call: .; v_call: TRBV18; j_call: TRBJ2-1; cdr3_nt: TGTGCCAGCACCAGAAACCCAGCCGCGGGATACAATGAGCAGTTCTTC; cdr3_aa: CASTRNPAAGYNEQFF
clone_size: .; d_call: TRBD1; v_call: TRBV7-2; j_call: TRBJ1-2; cdr3_nt: TGTGCCAGCAGCCTGACAGGGGCGAACACCTTC; cdr3_aa: CASSLTGANTF
clone_size: .; d_call: TRBD1; v_call: TRBV9; j_call: TRBJ1-6; cdr3_nt: TGTGCCAGCAGCGGGGACAGGGGTGTAAATTCACCCCTCCACTTT; cdr3_aa: CASSGDRGVNSPLHF
clone_size: .; d_call: TRBD2; v_call: TRBV4-2; j_call: TRBJ2-7; cdr3_nt: TGTGCCAGCAGCCAAGCGGGACTAGCGGCAACCTACGAGCAGTACTTC; cdr3_aa: CASSQAGLAATYEQYF
clone_size: .; d_call: .; v_call: TRBV7-2; j_call: TRBJ1-1; cdr3_nt: TGTGCCAGCAGCTTGGGAGTGGGGGGACACACTGAAGCTTTCTTT; cdr3_aa: CASSLGVGGHTEAFF
clone_size: .; d_call: TRBD1; v_call: TRBV5-1; j_call: TRBJ2-7; cdr3_nt: TGCGCCAGCAGCGCCCCGAAGGGGGCTGTGACGGACTACGAGCAGTACTTC; cdr3_aa: CASSAPKGAVTDYEQYF
clone_size: .; d_call: .; v_call: TRBV19; j_call: TRBJ2-1; cdr3_nt: TGTGCCAGTAGCCCCCCGGGACTCACCTACAATGAGCAGTTCTTC; cdr3_aa: CASSPPGLTYNEQFF
clone_size: .; d_call: .; v_call: TRBV19; j_call: TRBJ2-2; cdr3_nt: TGTGCCAGTAGTATCCTCACCCGGGCCGGGGAGCTGTTTTTT; cdr3_aa: CASSILTRAGELFF
clone_size: once; d_call: TRBD1; v_call: TRBV18; j_call: TRBJ1-3; cdr3_nt: TGTGCCAGCTCACTCGGGACAGCCTCTGGAAACACCATATATTTT; cdr3_aa: CASSLGTASGNTIYF
clone_size: .; d_call: TRBD2; v_call: TRBV7-6; j_call: TRBJ2-5; cdr3_nt: TGTGCCAGCAGCTTGGGACTAGCGGTGGGAGAGACCCAGTACTTC; cdr3_aa: CASSLGLAVGETQYF
clone_size: .; d_call: .; v_call: TRBV4-1; j_call: TRBJ2-7; cdr3_nt: TGCGCCAGCAGCCAAGAGCCAATAATCGGGACACCGCTAACCTACGAGCAGTACTTC; cdr3_aa: CASSQEPIIGTPLTYEQYF
clone_size: .; d_call: TRBD1; v_call: TRBV14; j_call: TRBJ1-1; cdr3_nt: TGTGCCAGCTCGGACAGGGGGGTGGCTGAAGCTTTCTTT; cdr3_aa: CASSDRGVAEAFF
clone_size: medium-sized; d_call: TRBD2; v_call: TRBV6-4; j_call: TRBJ2-1; cdr3_nt: TGTGCCAGCAGTCTTCTAGCGGGAGATTACAATGAGCAGTTCTTC; cdr3_aa: CASSLLAGDYNEQFF